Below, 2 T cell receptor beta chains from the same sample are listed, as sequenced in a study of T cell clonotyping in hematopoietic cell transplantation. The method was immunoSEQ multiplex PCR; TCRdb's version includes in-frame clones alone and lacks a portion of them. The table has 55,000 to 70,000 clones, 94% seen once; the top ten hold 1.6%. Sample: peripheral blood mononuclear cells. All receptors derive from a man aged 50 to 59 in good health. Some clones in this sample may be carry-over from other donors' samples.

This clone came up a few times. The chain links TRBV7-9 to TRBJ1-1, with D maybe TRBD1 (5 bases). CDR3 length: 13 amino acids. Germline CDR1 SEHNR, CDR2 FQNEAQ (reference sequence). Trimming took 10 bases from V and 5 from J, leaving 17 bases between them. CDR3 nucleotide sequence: TGTGCCACTTCACGGGGCGAGGGGACTGAAGCTTTCTTT. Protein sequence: CATSRGEGTEAFF.

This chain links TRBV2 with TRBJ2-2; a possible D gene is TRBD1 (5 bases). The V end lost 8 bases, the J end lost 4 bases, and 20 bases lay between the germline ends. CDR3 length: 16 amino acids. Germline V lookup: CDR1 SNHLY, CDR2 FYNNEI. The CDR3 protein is CASAEDSLLFTGELFF. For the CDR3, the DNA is TGTGCCAGCGCCGAAGACAGTCTACTCTTCACCGGGGAGCTGTTTTTT.